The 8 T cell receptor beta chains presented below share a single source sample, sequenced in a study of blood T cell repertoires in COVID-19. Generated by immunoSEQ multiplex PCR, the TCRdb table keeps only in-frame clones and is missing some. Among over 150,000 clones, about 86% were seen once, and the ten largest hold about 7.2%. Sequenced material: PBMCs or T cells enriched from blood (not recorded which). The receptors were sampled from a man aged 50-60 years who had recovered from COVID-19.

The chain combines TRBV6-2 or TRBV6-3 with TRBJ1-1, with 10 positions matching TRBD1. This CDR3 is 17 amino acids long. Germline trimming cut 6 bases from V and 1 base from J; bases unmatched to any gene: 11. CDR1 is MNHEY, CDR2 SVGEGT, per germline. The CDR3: CASSDRPRTGGNTEAFF. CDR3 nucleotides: TGTGCCAGCAGCGACCGCCCACGGACAGGGGGGAACACTGAAGCTTTCTTT.

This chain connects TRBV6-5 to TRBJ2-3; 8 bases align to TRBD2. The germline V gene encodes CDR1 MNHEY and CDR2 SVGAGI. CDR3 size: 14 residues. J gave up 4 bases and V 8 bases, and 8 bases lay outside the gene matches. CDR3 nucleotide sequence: TGTGCCAGCGAGCGGGGGTATTCTTCAGATACGCAGTATTTT. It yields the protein CASERGYSSDTQYF.

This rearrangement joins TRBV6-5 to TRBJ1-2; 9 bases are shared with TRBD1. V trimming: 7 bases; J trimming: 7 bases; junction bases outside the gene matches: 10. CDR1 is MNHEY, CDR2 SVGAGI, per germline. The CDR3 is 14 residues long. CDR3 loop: CASTTGQGSFGYTF. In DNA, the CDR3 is TGTGCCAGCACCACGGGACAGGGTAGTTTTGGCTACACCTTC.

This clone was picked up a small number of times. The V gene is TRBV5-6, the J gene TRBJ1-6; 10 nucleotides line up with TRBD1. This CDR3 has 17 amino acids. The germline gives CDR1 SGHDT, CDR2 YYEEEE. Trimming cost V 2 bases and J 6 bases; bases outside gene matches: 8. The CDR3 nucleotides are TGTGCCAGCAGCTTTTCTTGGACAGGGGGGCTTAATTCACCCCTCCACTTT. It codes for CASSFSWTGGLNSPLHF.

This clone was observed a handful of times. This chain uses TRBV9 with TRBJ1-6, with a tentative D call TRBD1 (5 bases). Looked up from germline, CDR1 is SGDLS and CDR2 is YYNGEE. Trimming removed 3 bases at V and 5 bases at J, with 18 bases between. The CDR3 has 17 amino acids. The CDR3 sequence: CASSESGGILNNSPLHF. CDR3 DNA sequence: TGTGCCAGCAGCGAGTCGGGGGGAATCCTGAATAATTCACCCCTCCACTTT.

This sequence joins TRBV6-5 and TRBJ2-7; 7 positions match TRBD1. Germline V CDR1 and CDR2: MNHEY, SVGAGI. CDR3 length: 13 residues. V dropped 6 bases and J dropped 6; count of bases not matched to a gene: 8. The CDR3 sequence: CASREDRLGEQYF. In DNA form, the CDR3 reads TGTGCCAGCAGAGAGGACAGGCTGGGCGAGCAGTACTTC.

In DNA form, the CDR3 reads TGTGCCAGCAGTGAGGGACAGGCTAACTATGGCTACACCTTC. The encoded protein is CASSEGQANYGYTF. The gene calls are TRBV6-1 and TRBJ1-2, with 8 bases identical to TRBD1. The V and J ends lost 3 bases and 0 bases, in that order; junction bases with no gene match: 0. The CDR3 spans 14 residues. CDR1 and CDR2 (germline): MNHNS, SASEGT.

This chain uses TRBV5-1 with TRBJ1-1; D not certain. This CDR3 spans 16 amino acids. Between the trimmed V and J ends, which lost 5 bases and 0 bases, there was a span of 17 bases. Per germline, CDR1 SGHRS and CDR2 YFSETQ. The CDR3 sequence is CASRMWSGPMNTEAFF. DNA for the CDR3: TGCGCCAGCAGAATGTGGAGCGGGCCGATGAACACTGAAGCTTTCTTT. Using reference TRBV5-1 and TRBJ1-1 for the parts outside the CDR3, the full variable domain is KAGVTQTPRYLIKTRGQQVTLSCSPISGHRSVSWYQQTPGQGLQFLFEYFSETQRNKGNFPGRFSGRQFSNSRSEMNVSTLELGDSALYLCASRMWSGPMNTEAFFGQGTRLTVV.